The TCR beta chain under discussion was sequenced for a study of spatial heterogeneity in lung cancer. About the study: Detection of beta-chain sequences consistently exceeded that of alpha-chain sequences.

This clonotype occurred many times. No antigen is known for it. Described time point: sample taken at primary tumor resection. The donors, 72 patients with untreated early-stage non-small cell lung cancer, provided the samples. From tumor, nontumor lung or frozen PBMC, whole RNA was taken unsorted for sequencing. Each CDR3 protein gets one entry after TCRdb re-called the 5' RACE reads with MiXCR. The sample carries roughly 23,000 distinct CDR3 sequences, around 4.5% recorded once. Overall study findings and caveats: Resection blood, more than follow-up blood, showed ubiquitous expanded tumor TCRs.

This TCR derives from a male donor with early-stage non-small cell lung cancer. Sequencing was performed on PBMCs, taken at surgery.

The CDR3 loop reads CASSVRDTGELFF. The CDR3 DNA reads as TGTGCCAGCAGCGTCCGAGACACCGGGGAGCTGTTTTTT. V is TRBV7-2 and J is TRBJ2-2; D gene ambiguous. Between the trimmed V and J ends, which lost 5 bases and 3 bases, there was a span of 7 bases. The CDR3 totals 13 residues. Germline values: CDR1 SGHTA, CDR2 FQGNSA.